This paragraph reports one TCR beta chain. These data come from a study of T cell responses to AZD1222 COVID-19 vaccine. Looked up from germline, CDR1 is SGHNT and CDR2 is YYREEE (reference sequence). V was pared by 4 bases and J by 1 base, with 7 bases of the junction left unmatched. This CDR3 comprises 15 residues. Libraries were prepared by immunoSEQ multiplex PCR; TCRdb keeps only in-frame clonotypes and omits some of them. The repertoire has some 200,000 clones, approximately 93% of them found once; the top ten carry about 1%. The V gene is TRBV5-4, the J gene TRBJ1-1; TRBD1 matches 7 bases. The sequence was collected from an adult who received the AZD1222 COVID-19 vaccine. Material: peripheral blood, obtained 28 days after the second AZD1222 dose. The CDR3 loop reads CASSPSRGGNTEAFF. CDR3 nucleotides: TGTGCCAGCAGCCCCTCCAGGGGGGGGAACACTGAAGCTTTCTTT.